These T cell receptor beta chains were read from a single sample in a study of blood T cell repertoires in COVID-19. TCRdb's table, derived via immunoSEQ multiplex PCR, lists solely in-frame clones and lacks some. The table shows about 200,000 clones, with 90% to 95% occurring only once. Sequencing input: peripheral blood. The receptors come from a young man with COVID-19, enrolled during active disease. The CDR3 runs from the conserved cysteine through the conserved F or W. A D gene is named only where the DNA matches it firmly. For some rows the clone size is stated as once, few or many, or as a class when expanded; others skip it.

d_call: TRBD1; cdr3_length: 14; v_call: TRBV5-6; j_call: TRBJ1-4; clone_size: once; cdr3_nt: TGTGCCAGCAGCCCGACAGGGGTTAGCGAAAAACTGTTTTTT; cdr3_aa: CASSPTGVSEKLFF
d_call: TRBD1; cdr3_length: 15; v_call: TRBV2; j_call: TRBJ1-2; clone_size: few; cdr3_nt: TGTGCCAGCAGTGAAGTTAACCGGGACAGCTATGGCTACACCTTC; cdr3_aa: CASSEVNRDSYGYTF
d_call: .; cdr3_length: 14; v_call: TRBV9; j_call: TRBJ1-1; clone_size: .; cdr3_nt: TGTGCCAGCAGCCTCGGTGGAGGGTCCCCTGAAGCTTTCTTT; cdr3_aa: CASSLGGGSPEAFF
d_call: TRBD2; cdr3_length: 18; v_call: TRBV27; j_call: TRBJ2-1; clone_size: .; cdr3_nt: TGTGCCAGCAGTTTCATCCCTCAGACTAGCAGATTAAACAATGAGCAGTTCTTC; cdr3_aa: CASSFIPQTSRLNNEQFF
d_call: .; cdr3_length: 15; v_call: TRBV7-2; j_call: TRBJ1-4; clone_size: .; cdr3_nt: TGTGCCAGCAGCTGGGGGGGAGGGGTCGATGAAAAACTGTTTTTT; cdr3_aa: CASSWGGGVDEKLFF
d_call: TRBD1; cdr3_length: 17; v_call: TRBV30; j_call: TRBJ1-5; clone_size: .; cdr3_nt: TGTGCCTGGAGTAGCGACAGGGGGCTCTGGGGGGAGCAGCCCCAGCATTTT; cdr3_aa: CAWSSDRGLWGEQPQHF
d_call: .; cdr3_length: 13; v_call: TRBV28; j_call: TRBJ1-2; clone_size: .; cdr3_nt: TGTGCCAGCAGTTTCCCTTCTTACTATGGCTACACCTTC; cdr3_aa: CASSFPSYYGYTF
d_call: .; cdr3_length: 13; v_call: TRBV12-3/TRBV12-4; j_call: TRBJ1-6; clone_size: .; cdr3_nt: TGTGCCAGCAGTTTGCAGACAGGTTCACCCCTCCACTTT; cdr3_aa: CASSLQTGSPLHF
d_call: .; cdr3_length: 12; v_call: TRBV29-1; j_call: TRBJ1-1; clone_size: .; cdr3_nt: TGCAGCGTTGTTAGTAGGAACACTGAAGCTTTCTTT; cdr3_aa: CSVVSRNTEAFF
d_call: .; cdr3_length: 19; v_call: TRBV30; j_call: TRBJ2-2; clone_size: .; cdr3_nt: TGTGCCTGGCTGGCTCGGTACAACTCGTACAACAGGAACACCGGGGAGCTGTTTTTT; cdr3_aa: CAWLARYNSYNRNTGELFF
d_call: .; cdr3_length: 16; v_call: TRBV30; j_call: TRBJ1-3; clone_size: .; cdr3_nt: TGTGCCTGGAGTGTTGGGGGGAGAAGCTCTGGAAACACCATATATTTT; cdr3_aa: CAWSVGGRSSGNTIYF
d_call: TRBD1; cdr3_length: 14; v_call: TRBV6-5; j_call: TRBJ1-1; clone_size: .; cdr3_nt: TGTGCCAGCAGTACAACAGGGGCGGGCACTGAAGCTTTCTTT; cdr3_aa: CASSTTGAGTEAFF
d_call: TRBD1; cdr3_length: 16; v_call: TRBV18; j_call: TRBJ2-7; clone_size: .; cdr3_nt: TGTGCCAGCTCGCCGAGGACAGGGGCCATAGCCTACGAGCAGTACTTC; cdr3_aa: CASSPRTGAIAYEQYF
d_call: TRBD1; cdr3_length: 14; v_call: TRBV2; j_call: TRBJ1-6; clone_size: .; cdr3_nt: TGTGCCAGCAGGGAGGACAGGGGGCTTTCACCCCTCCACTTT; cdr3_aa: CASREDRGLSPLHF
d_call: .; cdr3_length: 12; v_call: TRBV12-3/TRBV12-4; j_call: TRBJ1-2; clone_size: .; cdr3_nt: TGTGCCAGCAGTCCGGGGTCCTATGGCTACACCTTC; cdr3_aa: CASSPGSYGYTF
d_call: TRBD2; cdr3_length: 16; v_call: TRBV11-1; j_call: TRBJ2-3; clone_size: .; cdr3_nt: TGTGCCAGCAGCTTAGTCCTTCGACTAGCAGGAGATACGCAGTATTTT; cdr3_aa: CASSLVLRLAGDTQYF
d_call: .; cdr3_length: 14; v_call: TRBV6-5; j_call: TRBJ2-2; clone_size: .; cdr3_nt: TGTGCCAGCTGCGGACAGTCGAACACCGGGGAGCTGTTTTTT; cdr3_aa: CASCGQSNTGELFF
d_call: .; cdr3_length: 15; v_call: TRBV10-3; j_call: TRBJ2-2; clone_size: .; cdr3_nt: TGTGCCATCAGTGATGATGACTGGAACACCGGGGAGCTGTTTTTT; cdr3_aa: CAISDDDWNTGELFF
d_call: TRBD2; cdr3_length: 14; v_call: TRBV28; j_call: TRBJ2-3; clone_size: .; cdr3_nt: TGTGCCAGCAGTCGGGGGGGGGCCACAGATACGCAGTATTTT; cdr3_aa: CASSRGGATDTQYF
d_call: TRBD2; cdr3_length: 14; v_call: TRBV28; j_call: TRBJ2-3; clone_size: .; cdr3_nt: TGTGCCAGCAGTCCACTGACTAGCTTGAATACGCAGTATTTT; cdr3_aa: CASSPLTSLNTQYF
d_call: .; cdr3_length: 13; v_call: TRBV7-9; j_call: TRBJ1-1; clone_size: .; cdr3_nt: TGTGCCAGCAGCTTAGGTGTACAGACTGAAGCTTTCTTT; cdr3_aa: CASSLGVQTEAFF
d_call: TRBD1; cdr3_length: 17; v_call: TRBV27; j_call: TRBJ2-2; clone_size: .; cdr3_nt: TGTGCCAGCAGTTTGAGTGACGGGACAGGGGGCAACGGGGAGCTGTTTTTT; cdr3_aa: CASSLSDGTGGNGELFF
d_call: TRBD1; cdr3_length: 16; v_call: TRBV3-1/TRBV3-2; j_call: TRBJ1-4; clone_size: .; cdr3_nt: TGTGCCAGCAGCCAGGACGGACAGGGAACTAATGAAAAACTGTTTTTT; cdr3_aa: CASSQDGQGTNEKLFF
d_call: .; cdr3_length: 12; v_call: TRBV7-9; j_call: TRBJ1-1; clone_size: .; cdr3_nt: TGTGCCAGCAGCTTCGGGGTCATCCAAGCTTTCTTT; cdr3_aa: CASSFGVIQAFF
d_call: .; cdr3_length: 15; v_call: TRBV6-5; j_call: TRBJ1-5; clone_size: .; cdr3_nt: TGTGCCAGCAGACCACAGCCTTATAGCAATCAGCCCCAGCATTTT; cdr3_aa: CASRPQPYSNQPQHF
d_call: TRBD2; cdr3_length: 13; v_call: TRBV11-2; j_call: TRBJ2-7; clone_size: .; cdr3_nt: TGTGCCAGCAGCCCCGGGGACTACTACGAGCAGTACTTC; cdr3_aa: CASSPGDYYEQYF
d_call: .; cdr3_length: 13; v_call: TRBV30; j_call: TRBJ1-2; clone_size: .; cdr3_nt: TGTGCCTTAACGCGGGGTCTCAGCTATGGCTACACCTTC; cdr3_aa: CALTRGLSYGYTF
d_call: TRBD1; cdr3_length: 15; v_call: TRBV5-5; j_call: TRBJ1-5; clone_size: .; cdr3_nt: TGTGCCAGCAGCCAGACAGGGGGCCGGGATCAGCCCCAGCATTTT; cdr3_aa: CASSQTGGRDQPQHF
d_call: TRBD1; cdr3_length: 12; v_call: TRBV19; j_call: TRBJ2-3; clone_size: .; cdr3_nt: TGTGCCAGTGGACAGGGGGCAGATACGCAGTATTTT; cdr3_aa: CASGQGADTQYF
d_call: TRBD1; cdr3_length: 18; v_call: TRBV25-1; j_call: TRBJ1-5; clone_size: once; cdr3_nt: TGTGCCAGCAGCAAAGGGGGCAGGGGGGTTTATAGCAATCAGCCCCAGCATTTT; cdr3_aa: CASSKGGRGVYSNQPQHF
d_call: .; cdr3_length: 14; v_call: TRBV15; j_call: TRBJ2-1; clone_size: .; cdr3_nt: TGTGCCACCAGTTCTAGCGAGGCCTACAATGAGCAGTTCTTC; cdr3_aa: CATSSSEAYNEQFF
d_call: .; cdr3_length: 14; v_call: TRBV27; j_call: TRBJ1-5; clone_size: .; cdr3_nt: TGTGCCAGCAGCCTGACAGGTAGCAATCAGCCCCAGCATTTT; cdr3_aa: CASSLTGSNQPQHF
d_call: TRBD2; cdr3_length: 13; v_call: TRBV12-3/TRBV12-4; j_call: TRBJ2-7; clone_size: .; cdr3_nt: TGTGCCAGCAAGGTCACCCTAGCGGGGGAGCAGTACTTC; cdr3_aa: CASKVTLAGEQYF
d_call: .; cdr3_length: 16; v_call: TRBV7-9; j_call: TRBJ1-6; clone_size: once; cdr3_nt: TGTGCCAGCAGCCTTGGCGACAGCTCCTATAATTCACCCCTCCACTTT; cdr3_aa: CASSLGDSSYNSPLHF
d_call: .; cdr3_length: 14; v_call: TRBV19; j_call: TRBJ1-2; clone_size: .; cdr3_nt: TGTGCCAGTAGTCCCCGACAGACTAACTATGGCTACACCTTC; cdr3_aa: CASSPRQTNYGYTF
d_call: .; cdr3_length: 14; v_call: TRBV3-1/TRBV3-2; j_call: TRBJ1-1; clone_size: once; cdr3_nt: TGTGCCAGCAGCCCTTACAGGGTTGGCACTGAAGCTTTCTTT; cdr3_aa: CASSPYRVGTEAFF
d_call: TRBD2; cdr3_length: 15; v_call: TRBV3-1/TRBV3-2; j_call: TRBJ2-1; clone_size: .; cdr3_nt: TGTGCCAGCAGCCCGACGGGACTAGCTGGCGGTGAGCAGTTCTTC; cdr3_aa: CASSPTGLAGGEQFF
d_call: .; cdr3_length: 12; v_call: TRBV12-3/TRBV12-4; j_call: TRBJ1-1; clone_size: .; cdr3_nt: TGTGCCAGCAGTCTTCAGGGAACGGAAGCTTTCTTT; cdr3_aa: CASSLQGTEAFF
d_call: .; cdr3_length: 19; v_call: TRBV9; j_call: TRBJ2-3; clone_size: once; cdr3_nt: TGTGCCAGCAGCGTAGCTACTGGAGGGGCAGGCGCGTTTCCAGATACGCAGTATTTT; cdr3_aa: CASSVATGGAGAFPDTQYF
d_call: TRBD1; cdr3_length: 15; v_call: TRBV11-2; j_call: TRBJ2-2; clone_size: .; cdr3_nt: TGTGCCAGCAGCTTGATGGGGACAGACACCGGGGAGCTGTTTTTT; cdr3_aa: CASSLMGTDTGELFF